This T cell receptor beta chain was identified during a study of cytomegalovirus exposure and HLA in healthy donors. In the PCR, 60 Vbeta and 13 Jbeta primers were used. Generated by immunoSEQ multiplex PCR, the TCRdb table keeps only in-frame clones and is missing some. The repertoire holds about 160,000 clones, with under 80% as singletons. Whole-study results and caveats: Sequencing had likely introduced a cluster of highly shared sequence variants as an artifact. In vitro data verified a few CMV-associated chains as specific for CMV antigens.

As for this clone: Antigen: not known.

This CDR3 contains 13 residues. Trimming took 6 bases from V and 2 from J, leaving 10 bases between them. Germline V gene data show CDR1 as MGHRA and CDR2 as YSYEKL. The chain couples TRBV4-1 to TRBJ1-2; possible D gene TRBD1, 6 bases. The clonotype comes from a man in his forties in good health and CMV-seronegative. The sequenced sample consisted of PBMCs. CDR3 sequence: CASRAQGNYGYTF. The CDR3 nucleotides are TGCGCCAGCAGGGCTCAGGGGAACTATGGCTACACCTTC.